The entry that follows covers one T cell receptor (beta chain) sequence. Its antigen is not yet known. Per-nucleotide qualities are absent, and no much larger clonotype sits a single base away. Interpreted using the paper, the time point label stands for: about 28 days (+/-7) after the second vaccine dose. AZD1222 recipients whose second dose came at about 4 weeks and those whose second dose came at about 12 weeks were combined into one group, since spike-specific TCR depth and breadth did not differ between the two schedules. Samples from vaccinated people were obtained from the UK trials COV001 and COV002, which included a single-blind randomized controlled phase 2/3 trial of AZD1222 (ChAdOx1 nCoV-19) in healthy adults. For TCRbeta chain sequencing, PBMC samples were collected from trial participants at day 0 and at day 28 after the second dose. This sample was taken from a study of T cell responses to AZD1222 COVID-19 vaccine (dated by TCRdb to about 2021). The study in broad terms: A total of more than 230 trial participants underwent TCR sequencing, of whom 207 had received two doses of AZD1222 and some 25 had received two doses of the MenACWY control vaccine. Trial participants were enrolled by age into 18-55, 56-69 and 70-plus year subgroups, with roughly 160, 29 and 62 TCR-sequenced participants respectively. General study outcomes and caveats: Participants were mostly white British, with more females than males. The authors suggested clonal diversity may have been underestimated. After two AZD1222 doses, spike-specific TCR breadth and depth were significantly higher than at day 0 and than in MenACWY recipients. CD4 TCRs associated with the vaccine covered the entire spike protein, and the dominant responses were in regions 160-218 and 743-854. No day 14 peak-response samples were available, so repertoires were characterized only after the peak T cell response. Conclusions about previously exposed vaccinees were limited because only six AZD1222 recipients were SARS-CoV-2 seropositive at baseline. Epitopes outside the regions mutated in the B.1.351 and B.1.1.7 variants were reportedly recognized by nearly half of the unique spike-specific TCRs. In the small 56-69-year group, the increase in depth fell short of significance, most likely because of low power.

The CDR3 contains 14 residues, cysteine and phenylalanine counted. The DNA shown is the 42-base CDR3, in frame from base 1. The germline V gene supplies CDR1 SGHAT and CDR2 FQNNGV. Trimming costs V 2 bases and J 7 bases, and their ends lie 15 bases apart. The CDR3 regions of human TCRbeta chains were subjected to immunosequencing. In the original analysis: Repertoire TCRs were checked for matches against a reference library of SARS-CoV-2-specific TCRs that had been generated using the MIRA antigen-specificity platform. Breadth was defined as the fraction of unique TCRs that were SARS-CoV-2-associated. Depth was defined as the fraction of total T cells that were SARS-CoV-2-associated. Using the MIRA data, every spike-specific TCR was mapped to the spike region that the TCR reacted to and assigned to either a CD4 or a CD8 class. Log10-transformed breadth and depth values were compared by one-way ANOVA with Sidak's multiple comparisons tests. Here the immuneACCESS table is served through TCRdb, limited to in-frame sequences with V and J called. Missing clones are a known gap in these copies; in checked studies unresolved V genes cover under half, and the rest lacks a known reason. D and trimming come from the DNA, and the V and J calls and clone size come from that table. In this sample the table shows around 120,000 clones, roughly 92% of which occur a single time. The ten most abundant clones make up 0.85% to 1.3% of the sample.

The rearranged chain carries TRBV11-2 and TRBJ2-7; the D gene is perhaps TRBD1, on 5 matching bases. The clonotype was recovered from an adult who received the AZD1222 COVID-19 vaccine. This specimen was peripheral blood, taken 28 days after the second AZD1222 dose. The CDR3 is CASSLYQGGREQYF. Here is the DNA: TGTGCCAGCAGCTTATATCAGGGCGGAAGAGAGCAGTACTTC.